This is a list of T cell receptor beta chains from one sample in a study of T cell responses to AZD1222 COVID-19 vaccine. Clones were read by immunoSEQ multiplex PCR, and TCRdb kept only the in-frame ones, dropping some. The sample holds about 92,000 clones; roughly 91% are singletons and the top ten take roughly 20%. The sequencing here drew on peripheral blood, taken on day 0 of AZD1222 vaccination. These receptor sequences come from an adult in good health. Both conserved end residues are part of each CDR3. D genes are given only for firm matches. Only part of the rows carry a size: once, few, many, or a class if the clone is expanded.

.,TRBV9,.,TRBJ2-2,TGTGCCAGCAGCGTAGGGGGACTGACCCGCACCGGGGAGCTGTTTTTT,CASSVGGLTRTGELFF
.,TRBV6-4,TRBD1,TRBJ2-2,TGTGCCAGCAGGAGGGGGCTAGACACCGGGGAGCTGTTTTTT,CASRRGLDTGELFF
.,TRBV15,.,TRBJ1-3,TGTGCCACCAGCAGAGATCGGGGAATCGGAAACACCATATATTTT,CATSRDRGIGNTIYF
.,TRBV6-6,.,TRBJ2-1,TGTGCCAGCAGTTACCGGGGCGAGATGACTAATGAGCAGTTCTTC,CASSYRGEMTNEQFF
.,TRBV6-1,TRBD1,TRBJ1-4,TGTGCCAGCAGTGATGGGACAGGGGATGAAAAACTGTTTTTT,CASSDGTGDEKLFF
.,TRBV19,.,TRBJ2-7,TGTGCCAGTAGTTCGCGGACCTCCTACGAGCAGTACTTC,CASSSRTSYEQYF
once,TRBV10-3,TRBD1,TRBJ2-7,TGTGCCATCGGAGGACAGGGGTCGGCCTACGAGCAGTACTTC,CAIGGQGSAYEQYF
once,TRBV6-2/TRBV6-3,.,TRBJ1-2,TGTGCCAGCAGCCACGAACGCAGAAAGGGCTACACCTTC,CASSHERRKGYTF
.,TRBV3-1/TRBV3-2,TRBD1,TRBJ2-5,TGTGCCAGCAGCCAAAGGGACAGCCAACATTATTTTCAAGAGACCCAGTACTTC,CASSQRDSQHYFQETQYF
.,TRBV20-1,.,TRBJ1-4,TGCAGTGCTAGTTACGTAGGGTACACTAGGGTTTTT,CSASYVGYTRVF
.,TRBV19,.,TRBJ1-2,TGTGCCAGTAGTATAGCGGGGTTGAGCTACACCTTC,CASSIAGLSYTF
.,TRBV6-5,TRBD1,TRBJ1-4,TGTGCCAGCAGTTTGGACAGGGGGCAGGGTAATGAAAAACTGTTTTTT,CASSLDRGQGNEKLFF
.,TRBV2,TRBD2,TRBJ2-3,TGTGCCAGCCGGGACGGGGGGGCGAGCACAGATACGCAGTATTTT,CASRDGGASTDTQYF
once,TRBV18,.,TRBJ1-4,TGTGCCAGCTCACCACGGGGCACTAATGAAAAACTGTTTTTT,CASSPRGTNEKLFF
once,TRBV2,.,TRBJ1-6,TGTGCCAGCAGTGCCCTACAGAGTATGAATTCACCCCTCCACTTT,CASSALQSMNSPLHF
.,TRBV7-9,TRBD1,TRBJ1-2,TGTGCCAGCAGTCCCGTGTGGGGAGACAGGGAAAGATCCTATGGCTACACCTTC,CASSPVWGDRERSYGYTF
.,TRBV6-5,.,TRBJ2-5,TGTGCCAGCAGGGACAATATTAGGGAGACCCAGTACTTC,CASRDNIRETQYF
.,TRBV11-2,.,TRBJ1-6,TGTGCCAGCAGCTTAGTATTGGTTTCACCCCTCCACTTT,CASSLVLVSPLHF
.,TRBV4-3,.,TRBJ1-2,TGCGCCAGCAGCCCTATGGTCGGGGGAGGCTATGGCTACACCTTC,CASSPMVGGGYGYTF
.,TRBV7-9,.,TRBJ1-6,TGTGCCAGCAGCTTAGGCTTCAATTCACCCCTCCACTTT,CASSLGFNSPLHF
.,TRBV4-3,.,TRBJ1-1,TGCGCCAGCAGCCAGAGATTTTTTTCGACAGATATCACTGAAGCTTTCTTT,CASSQRFFSTDITEAFF
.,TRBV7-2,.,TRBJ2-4,TGTGCCAGCAGCTCAGGGACTGCCAAAAACATTCAGTACTTC,CASSSGTAKNIQYF
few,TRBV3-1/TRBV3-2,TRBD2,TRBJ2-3,TGTGCCAGCAGCCCTCGGACTAGCGGGGTTGGGACAGATACGCAGTATTTT,CASSPRTSGVGTDTQYF
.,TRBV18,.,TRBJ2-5,TGTGCCAGCTCACCTGCAGGGGAGTTGGCAGAGACCCAGTACTTC,CASSPAGELAETQYF
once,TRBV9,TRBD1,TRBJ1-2,TGTGCCAGCAGCGTCCACTTGGGACAGGAGACAGGCTACACCTTC,CASSVHLGQETGYTF
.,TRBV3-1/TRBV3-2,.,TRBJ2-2,TGTGCCAGCAGTTACGAGAGGAATAACACCGGGGAGCTGTTTTTT,CASSYERNNTGELFF
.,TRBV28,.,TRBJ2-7,TGTGCCAGCAGTTTAGAGGCCAAATACTACGAGCAGTACTTC,CASSLEAKYYEQYF
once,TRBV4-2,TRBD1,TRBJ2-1,TGTGCCAGCAGCCAACTCGCGGGACAGGGGCACGATGAGCAGTTCTTC,CASSQLAGQGHDEQFF
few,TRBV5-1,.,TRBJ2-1,TGCGCCAGCAGCTTGGTGAACAATGAGCAGTTCTTC,CASSLVNNEQFF
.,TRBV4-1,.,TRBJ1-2,TGCGCCAGCAGCCCCCTCGGAAAGGTTATCTATGGCTACACCTTC,CASSPLGKVIYGYTF
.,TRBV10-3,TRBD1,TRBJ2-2,TGTGCCATCAGCCGACAGGGGGGTAACACCGGGGAGCTGTTTTTT,CAISRQGGNTGELFF
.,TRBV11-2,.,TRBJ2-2,TGTGCCAGCAGCTTAGTCAGAACCCCCGGGGAGCTGTTTTTT,CASSLVRTPGELFF
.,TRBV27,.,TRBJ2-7,TGTGCCAGCAGTTCAACCAACTACGAGCAGTACTTC,CASSSTNYEQYF
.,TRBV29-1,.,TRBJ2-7,TGCAGCGTCGAATTCCGGGACAACTACGAGCAGTACTTC,CSVEFRDNYEQYF
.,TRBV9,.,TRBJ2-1,TGTGCCAGCAGCGAAGACGCTAGGATCGTATACAATGAGCAGTTCTTC,CASSEDARIVYNEQFF
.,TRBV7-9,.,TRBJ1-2,TGTGCCAGCAGCTTAGACACAGCCATCGGCTACACCTTC,CASSLDTAIGYTF
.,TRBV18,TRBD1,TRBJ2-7,TGTGCCAGCTCACCATCGACAGGGGAATACGAGCAGTACTTC,CASSPSTGEYEQYF
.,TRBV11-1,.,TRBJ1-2,TGTGCCAGCAGCTACAGGGACTTCGGCTACACCTTC,CASSYRDFGYTF
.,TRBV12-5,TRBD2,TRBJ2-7,TGTGCTAGTGCCCCGGGGGGAGGTGGCTTGGGCGAGCAGTACTTC,CASAPGGGGLGEQYF
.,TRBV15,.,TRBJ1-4,TGTGCCACCAGCAGAGACATCGGACAGAACGAAAAACTGTTTTTT,CATSRDIGQNEKLFF
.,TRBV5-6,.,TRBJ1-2,TGTGCCAGCAGCACCTGGAGGGCACGGCAGGACACCTTC,CASSTWRARQDTF
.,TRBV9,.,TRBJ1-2,TGTGCCAGCAGCGGTGCAGGGCTAGGCTACACCTTC,CASSGAGLGYTF
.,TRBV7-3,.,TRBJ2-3,TGTGCCAGCAGCTTAAATCGGGTCACAGATACGCAGTATTTT,CASSLNRVTDTQYF
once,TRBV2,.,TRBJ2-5,TGTGCCAGCATGGAACAAGAGACCCAGTACTTC,CASMEQETQYF
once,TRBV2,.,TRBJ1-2,TGTGCCAGCAGTGTAGGCAGACAAGGCAGGTCCTACACCTTC,CASSVGRQGRSYTF
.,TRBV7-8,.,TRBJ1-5,TGTGCCAGCAGCTTAGATATTTTACGGGACACCTCGTCCTATAATCAGCCCCAGCATTTT,CASSLDILRDTSSYNQPQHF
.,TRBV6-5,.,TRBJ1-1,TGTGCCAGCACCCCACCGGCCAGGACTGAAGCTTTCTTT,CASTPPARTEAFF
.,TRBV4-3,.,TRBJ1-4,TGCGCCAGCAGCCACAGCACGGGGGGAGGAGAAAAACTGTTTTTT,CASSHSTGGGEKLFF
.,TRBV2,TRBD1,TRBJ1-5,TGTGCCAGCAGTGCCCGACAGGGGGGTCAGCCCCAGCATTTT,CASSARQGGQPQHF
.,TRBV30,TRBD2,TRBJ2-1,TGTGCCTGGAGGGCTAATAGCGGGGGAAAGCAGTTCTTC,CAWRANSGGKQFF
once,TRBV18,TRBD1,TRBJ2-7,TGTGCCAGCTCAGTACAGGGGGCCTACGAGCAGTACTTC,CASSVQGAYEQYF
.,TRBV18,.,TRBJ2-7,TGTGCCAGCTCACCAAGGGACACACCCTACGAGCAGTACTTC,CASSPRDTPYEQYF
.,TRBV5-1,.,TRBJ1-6,TGCGCCAGCAGCTTGATCGAAAGCTCGGATTCACCCCTCCACTTT,CASSLIESSDSPLHF
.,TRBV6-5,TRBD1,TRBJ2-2,TGTGCCAGCAGGTTGACAGGGGACACCGGGGAGCTGTTTTTT,CASRLTGDTGELFF
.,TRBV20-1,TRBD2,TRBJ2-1,TGCAGTGCTTTCTTGCGGGGGGAGCAGTTCTTC,CSAFLRGEQFF